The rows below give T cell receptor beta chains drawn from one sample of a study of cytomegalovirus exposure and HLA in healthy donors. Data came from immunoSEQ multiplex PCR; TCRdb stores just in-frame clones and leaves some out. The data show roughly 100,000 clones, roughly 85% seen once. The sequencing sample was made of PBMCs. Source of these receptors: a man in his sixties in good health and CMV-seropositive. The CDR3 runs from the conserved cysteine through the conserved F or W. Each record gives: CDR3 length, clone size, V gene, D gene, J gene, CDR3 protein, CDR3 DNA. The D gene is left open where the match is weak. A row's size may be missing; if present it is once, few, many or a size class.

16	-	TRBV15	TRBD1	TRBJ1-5	CATSRDRGRVNQPQHF	TGTGCCACCAGCAGGGACAGGGGGCGCGTCAATCAGCCCCAGCATTTT
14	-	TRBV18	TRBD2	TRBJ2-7	CASSRTRPPGEQYF	TGTGCCAGCTCACGGACTAGGCCTCCCGGGGAGCAGTACTTC
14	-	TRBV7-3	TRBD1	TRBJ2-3	CASSPGQGPDTQYF	TGTGCCAGCAGCCCGGGACAGGGGCCAGATACGCAGTATTTT
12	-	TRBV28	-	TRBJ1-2	CASNTGLQGYTF	TGTGCCAGCAACACAGGCCTGCAAGGCTACACCTTC
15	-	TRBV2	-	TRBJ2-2	CASSVQGPNTGELFF	TGTGCCAGCAGTGTGCAGGGGCCCAACACCGGGGAGCTGTTTTTT
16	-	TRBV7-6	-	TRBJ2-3	CASSPRGATFTDTQYF	TGTGCCAGCAGCCCTCGAGGTGCTACCTTTACAGATACGCAGTATTTT
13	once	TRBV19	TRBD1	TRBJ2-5	CASSDRGQETQYF	TGTGCCAGTAGTGACAGGGGGCAAGAGACCCAGTACTTC
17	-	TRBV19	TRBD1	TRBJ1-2	CASSIEVQGASSSGYTF	TGTGCCAGTAGTATAGAGGTCCAGGGGGCAAGTTCTTCTGGCTACACCTTC
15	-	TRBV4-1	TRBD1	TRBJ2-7	CASSPRDRGTGEQYF	TGCGCCAGCAGCCCCCGGGACAGGGGTACGGGCGAGCAGTACTTC
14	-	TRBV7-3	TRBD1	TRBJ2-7	CASSNSVTGHEQYF	TGTGCCAGCAGCAATTCCGTGACAGGGCACGAGCAGTACTTC
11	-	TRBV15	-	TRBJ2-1	CATSRDREQFF	TGTGCCACCAGCAGGGACAGAGAGCAGTTCTTC